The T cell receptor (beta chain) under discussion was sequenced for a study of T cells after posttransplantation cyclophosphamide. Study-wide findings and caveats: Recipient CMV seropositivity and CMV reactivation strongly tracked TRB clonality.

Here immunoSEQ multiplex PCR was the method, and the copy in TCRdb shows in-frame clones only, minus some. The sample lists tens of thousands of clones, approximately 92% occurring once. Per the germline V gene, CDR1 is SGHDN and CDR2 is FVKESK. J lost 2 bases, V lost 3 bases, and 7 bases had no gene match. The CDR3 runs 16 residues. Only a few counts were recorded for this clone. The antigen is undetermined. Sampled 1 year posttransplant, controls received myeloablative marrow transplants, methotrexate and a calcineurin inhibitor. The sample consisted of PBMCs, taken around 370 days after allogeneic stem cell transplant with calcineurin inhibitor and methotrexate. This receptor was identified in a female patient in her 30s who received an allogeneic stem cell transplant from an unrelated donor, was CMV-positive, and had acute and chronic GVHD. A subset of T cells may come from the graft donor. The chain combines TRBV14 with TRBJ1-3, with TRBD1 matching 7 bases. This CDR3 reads CASSQGTVWAGNTIYF. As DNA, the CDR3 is TGTGCCAGCAGCCAGGGGACAGTTTGGGCTGGAAACACCATATATTTT.